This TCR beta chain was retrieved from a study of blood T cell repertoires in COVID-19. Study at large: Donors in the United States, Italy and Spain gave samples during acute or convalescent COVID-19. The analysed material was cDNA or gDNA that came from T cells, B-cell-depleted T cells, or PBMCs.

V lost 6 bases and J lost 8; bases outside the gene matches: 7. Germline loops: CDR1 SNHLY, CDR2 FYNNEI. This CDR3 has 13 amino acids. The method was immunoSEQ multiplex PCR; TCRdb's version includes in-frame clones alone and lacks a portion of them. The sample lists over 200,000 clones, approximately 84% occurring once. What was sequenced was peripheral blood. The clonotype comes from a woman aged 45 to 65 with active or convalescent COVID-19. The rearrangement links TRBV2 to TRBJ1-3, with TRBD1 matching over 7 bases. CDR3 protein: CASSPTGFDTIYF. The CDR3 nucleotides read TGTGCCAGCAGCCCGACAGGGTTCGACACCATATATTTT.